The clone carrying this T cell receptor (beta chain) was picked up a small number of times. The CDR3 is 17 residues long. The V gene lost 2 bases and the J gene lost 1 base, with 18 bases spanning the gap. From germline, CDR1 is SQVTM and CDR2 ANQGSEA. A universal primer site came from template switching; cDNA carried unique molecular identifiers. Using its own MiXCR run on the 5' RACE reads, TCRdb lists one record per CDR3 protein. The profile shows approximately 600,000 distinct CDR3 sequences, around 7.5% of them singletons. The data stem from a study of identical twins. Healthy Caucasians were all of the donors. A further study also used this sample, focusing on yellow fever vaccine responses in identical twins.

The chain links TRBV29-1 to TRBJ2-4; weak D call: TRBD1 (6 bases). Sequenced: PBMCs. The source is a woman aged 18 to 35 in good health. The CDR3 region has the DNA TGCAGCGTTGAAACAGGGTCAGGTACAGTGGCCAAAAACATTCAGTACTTC. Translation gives CSVETGSGTVAKNIQYF.